Included here is one T cell receptor (beta chain) sequence, with context. As yet, its antigen is unknown. This sample was included in a study of T cell responses to AZD1222 COVID-19 vaccine. Findings and limits, study-wide: CD4 TCRs covered the whole spike, strongest at regions 160-218 and 743-854. There were mostly white British donors and more females than males, and clonal diversity was possibly underestimated. Seropositive status at baseline applied to only 6 or 7 AZD1222 recipients.

Profiling relied on immunoSEQ multiplex PCR, and the TCRdb table lists in-frame clones only, not all of them. The repertoire holds about 200,000 clones, with approximately 94% as singletons. Whether given at about 4 or about 12 weeks, second doses were pooled. Specimen: peripheral blood, collected 28 days after the second AZD1222 dose. The sequence derives from an adult who received the AZD1222 COVID-19 vaccine.

CDR3 region: CASSLYPIENYGYTF. CDR3 sequence (DNA): TGTGCCAGCAGCTTATATCCAATAGAAAACTATGGCTACACCTTC. V is TRBV7-2 and J is TRBJ1-2; D is unresolved. V lost 2 bases to trimming and J lost 2 bases, with 12 bases between them. This CDR3 is built from 15 residues. Looked up from germline, CDR1 is SGHTA and CDR2 is FQGNSA.